This T cell receptor (beta chain) was captured by sequencing in a study of shared clonotypes between healthy human individuals. Study-wide findings and caveats: Larger richness was generally estimated for naive than memory subsets.

Each donor was a Caucasian adult residing in Nashville, Tennessee. TCRdb keeps only in-frame clones here, not all; method: immunoSEQ multiplex PCR. The data show 110,000 or so clones, with over 65% seen just once and about 24% held by the top ten. About this clone: What it recognizes is unknown.

The source material was memory CD8+ T cells sorted from blood. The subset: CD45RO+ cells pooled with CCR7-negative TemRA cells. The clonotype was recovered from a woman in her twenties or thirties in good health.

The CDR3 here is CAISHNVPYNEQFF. The CDR3 nucleotides are TGTGCCATCTCGCACAACGTACCCTACAATGAGCAGTTCTTC. The chain is built from TRBV10-3 and TRBJ2-1, with D unclear. Looked up from germline, CDR1 is ENHRY and CDR2 is SYGVKD. The CDR3 runs to 14 residues. Trimming removed 8 bases at V and 2 bases at J, with 13 bases between.